This note documents a single T cell receptor (beta chain) sequence. These data belong to a study of blood T cell repertoires in COVID-19. At the level of the study: Spain, Italy and the United States supplied samples that represented acute and convalescent COVID-19.

The protocol was immunoSEQ multiplex PCR, while the TCRdb copy is restricted to in-frame clones and leaves out a portion. The data show around 130,000 clones, about four fifths seen once. There are 14 residues in the CDR3. V gave up 2 bases and J gave up 13 bases, with 17 bases separating them. Germline V gene data show CDR1 as LNHNV and CDR2 as YYDKDF (reference sequence). The chain has TRBV15 and TRBJ1-4; tentatively, D is TRBD1 (5 bases). Sequencing input: peripheral blood. This receptor was obtained from a man between 60 and 75 years old with active or convalescent COVID-19. The CDR3 reads CATSRMGSQGGLFF. CDR3 in DNA: TGTGCCACCAGCAGAATGGGGTCCCAGGGTGGACTGTTTTTT.